The 13 T cell receptor beta chains presented below share a single source sample, sequenced in a study of CD8+ T cells in alopecia areata. Once RNA had been extracted, it was reverse transcribed into cDNA to act as the sequencing template. Some clones are missing from TCRdb's copy, which holds only in-frame ones; the method was immunoSEQ multiplex PCR. This sample has approximately 180,000 clones, with about 72% found just once. The sequencing here drew on CD8+ T cells sorted from blood, taken at week 0. The source of these receptors is a human donor with alopecia areata.

This clone was seen a single time. This rearrangement joins TRBV7-6 to TRBJ1-1; 11 bases agree with TRBD1. The length of the CDR3 is 17 residues. The germline V gene has CDR1 SGHVS and CDR2 FNYEAQ. The V and J ends lost 2 bases and 5 bases, in that order; junction bases with no gene match: 10. In nucleotides, the CDR3 is TGTGCCAGCAGCTTAAGGAGGGGGACAGGGGGTTGGACTGAAGCTTTCTTT. This gives the protein CASSLRRGTGGWTEAFF.

This clone was picked up a small number of times. The chain links TRBV5-6 to TRBJ1-2; tentative D call: TRBD1 (6 bases). Germline V CDR1 and CDR2: SGHDT, YYEEEE. This CDR3 is 13 amino acids long. Trimming took off 0 bases at V and 6 bases at J, with 9 bases between the two ends. In DNA form, the CDR3 reads TGTGCCAGCAGCTTGGCAGGGGTCGATGGCTACACCTTC. This codes for CASSLAGVDGYTF.

This clone was seen a few times. The chain uses TRBV7-9 and TRBJ2-5; possible D gene TRBD1, 6 bases. In germline, CDR1 is SEHNR, CDR2 FQNEAQ (reference sequence). V lost 8 bases, J lost 2 bases, and 15 bases lay in between. The CDR3 runs 14 residues. CDR3 loop: CASCRDIKQETQYF. In nucleotides, the CDR3 is TGTGCCAGCTGCCGGGACATAAAGCAAGAGACCCAGTACTTC.

In its sample, this clone was seen a few times. The genes are TRBV6-5 and TRBJ2-7, with D maybe TRBD1 (6 bases). V was clipped by 5 bases and J by 0 bases, with 8 bases between them. The germline CDR1 and CDR2 sequences are MNHEY and SVGAGI. The CDR3 contains 13 residues. This CDR3 is CASSPGHSYEQYF. The CDR3 region has the DNA TGTGCCAGCAGTCCGGGACACTCCTACGAGCAGTACTTC.

The gene calls are TRBV7-9 and TRBJ1-2, with D perhaps TRBD1 (6 bases). Germline CDR1 is SEHNR and CDR2 is FQNEAQ (reference sequence). The CDR3 is 15 residues long. Trimming left V 0 bases short and J 3 bases short, with 11 bases between. CDR3 in amino acids: CASSLAGQGHYGYTF. The CDR3 coding sequence is TGTGCCAGCAGCTTAGCGGGTCAGGGGCACTATGGCTACACCTTC.

This clone has a single count. The rearrangement links TRBV4-2 to TRBJ2-3; no firm D call. Germline V lookup: CDR1 LGHNA, CDR2 YNFKEQ. The CDR3 is 15 amino acids. Trimming pared 0 bases from V and 0 bases from J, leaving 7 bases between. For the CDR3, the DNA is TGTGCCAGCAGCCAAGACTATCCCAGCACAGATACGCAGTATTTT. It translates to CASSQDYPSTDTQYF.

The J gene is TRBJ1-4, the V gene TRBV5-6, with a tentative D call TRBD1 (5 bases). Germline V lookup: CDR1 SGHDT, CDR2 YYEEEE. V gave up 3 bases and J gave up 11 bases, with 8 bases separating them. The CDR3 runs 11 residues. This CDR3 is CASSSGTKLFF. The CDR3 nucleotides read TGTGCCAGCAGCTCCGGGACGAAACTGTTTTTT.

The chain uses TRBV29-1 and TRBJ1-1; tentatively, D is TRBD1 (6 bases). Germline assignment: CDR1 SQVTM and CDR2 ANQGSEA. V gave up 4 bases and J gave up 10 bases, with 22 bases separating them. This CDR3 comprises 14 residues. The CDR3 here is CSVGRRDNPQRAFF. CDR3 nucleotides: TGCAGCGTTGGAAGGCGGGACAACCCACAGAGAGCTTTCTTT.

This clone was found a few times. This chain uses TRBV2 with TRBJ2-7; TRBD1 aligns across 7 bases. Germline assignment: CDR1 SNHLY and CDR2 FYNNEI. This CDR3 region has 14 residues. The junction had 6 bases not matched to a gene; V was cut back by 5 bases and J by 2 bases. CDR3: CASSPGTDPYEQYF. In DNA, the CDR3 is TGTGCCAGCAGTCCGGGGACAGACCCCTACGAGCAGTACTTC.

This chain connects TRBV4-1 to TRBJ2-1; TRBD2 aligns across 7 bases. CDR1 is MGHRA, CDR2 YSYEKL, per germline. The CDR3 has 17 amino acids. Trimming took 1 base from V and 2 from J; bases not matched to a gene: 8. The DNA for the CDR3 is TGCGCCAGCAGCCAAGTCTGGGCTAGCGGACCCTACAATGAGCAGTTCTTC. Amino acids: CASSQVWASGPYNEQFF.

The gene calls are TRBV5-1 and TRBJ1-5; D is perhaps TRBD1 (6 bases). Germline V gene sequence: CDR1 SGHRS, CDR2 YFSETQ. The V gene lost 4 bases and the J gene lost 2 bases, with 16 bases spanning the gap. There are 16 residues in the CDR3. DNA of the CDR3: TGCGCCAGCAGCCCAACCACGGGGGGCCGCAATCAGCCCCAGCATTTT. Translation: CASSPTTGGRNQPQHF.

The chain carries TRBV30 and TRBJ2-1, with 10 bases aligning to TRBD2. The CDR3 sequence is 14 residues long. Per the germline V gene, CDR1 is GTSNPN and CDR2 is SVGIG (reference sequence). Trimming took 5 bases from V and 9 from J; bases not matched to a gene: 10. For the CDR3, the DNA is TGTGCCTGGTCCTTAGCGGGGGGAAGGTTTGAGCAGTTCTTC. Protein: CAWSLAGGRFEQFF.

This sequence joins TRBV11-3 and TRBJ2-2; TRBD2 agrees at 8 bases. The CDR3 consists of 16 residues. The V gene's germline CDR1 is SGHNT and CDR2 YENEEA. J lost 6 bases, V lost 3 bases, and 9 bases had no gene match. DNA for the CDR3: TGTGCCAGCAGCTTCCCGACTAGCGAATGGGCCGGGGAGCTGTTTTTT. Amino acid sequence: CASSFPTSEWAGELFF.